This TCR beta chain was sequenced in a study of cytomegalovirus exposure and HLA in healthy donors. Amplification used 60 Vbeta primers and 13 Jbeta primers. Clones were read by immunoSEQ multiplex PCR, and TCRdb kept only the in-frame ones, dropping some. Of 99,000 or so clones in the sample, around 70% were seen once. Points on this clone: Antigen unknown.

With V trimmed by 3 bases and J by 9 bases, 8 bases remained unmatched. The germline V gene encodes CDR1 GTSNPN and CDR2 SVGIG (reference sequence). The CDR3 extends over 14 amino acids. Study-level findings and limits: In vitro assays verified that three CMV-associated chains recognized CMV antigens specifically. Solely CMV serostatus was available to characterize immune exposure. The listing of 150 or so TCR beta chains classed them as cytomegalovirus-associated. Later examination showed HLA-associated TCR beta chains had greater clonal expansion than equally common others.

This receptor was obtained from a man aged 30 to 39 in good health and CMV-seronegative. The sequenced material came from PBMCs. The chain joins TRBV30 to TRBJ1-6, with 7 bases identical to TRBD1. CDR3 bases: TGTGCCTGGAGGAAGGGGACAGTCGTTTCACCCCTCCACTTT. The encoded protein is CAWRKGTVVSPLHF.